This T cell receptor beta chain is from a study of cytomegalovirus exposure and HLA in healthy donors (dated by TCRdb to about 2017). Regarding the study in general: An earlier analysis of some 620 of the donors reported around 280 Gb of sequence data and 117 million unique TCR beta sequences obtained from around 190 million T cells. An early release covering roughly 580 HLA-typed donors comprised approximately 300 gigabases of sequencing data and 85 million or so unique TCR sequences. Of the roughly 410 genotyped donors, 65% to 90% were placed in the genetic ancestry cluster associated with self-reported Caucasian donors. The study was designed to test whether signatures of past pathogen exposure could be identified by cataloging public T cell receptors. The study profiled the T cell repertoires of hundreds of subjects by immunosequencing and related them to cytomegalovirus serostatus. Along with the roughly 710-subject first cohort, a separate validation cohort of over 90 different subjects was used. To predict cytomegalovirus infection status, the study brought together high-throughput TCR immunosequencing, statistical association of individual TCRs with disease status, and machine learning. To study patterns of TCR occurrence, a later analysis re-analyzed previously published TCR beta repertoires from 550 to 800 donors and added high-resolution HLA genotyping. In the later analysis, no new phenotypic data were used to find candidate immune exposures; instead, reliance was placed on TCR beta sequences and their occurrence across donors. An earlier analysis of several hundred of the donors applied high-throughput TCR beta sequencing to assess whether each TCR beta V gene segment acted as functional or pseudogenic. Alongside the repertoire data, information on donor age, sex, ethnicity and CMV serostatus was compiled. A later genetic analysis took genome-wide SNP genotypes for about 55% of the 666 donors and used that subset as a discovery cohort. Every discovery cohort repertoire had been produced on one sequencing platform. HLA typing covered class I and class II loci at four-digit resolution. Typing coverage differed by locus: A, B, C, DRB1 and DQB1 were typed in about 629-640 donors, DQA1 in roughly 510, DPA1 in approximately 600, and DPB1 in just under 490. Four to six DR-DQ haplotypes were handled as single units for association and clustering, since linkage in the cohort was strong. On average, around 230,000 unique TCR beta nucleotide sequences were sequenced per donor among 350 to 400 genotyped donors of the cohort, with roughly 18% of those sequences being non-productive.

The library was generated by the immunoSEQ multiplex PCR assay. For the multiplex PCR, a mixture combining 60 forward primers for TCR Vbeta segments and 13 reverse primers for TCR Jbeta segments was used. The CDR3 region of rearranged TCR beta genes was amplified from genomic DNA with a multiplex PCR assay. Amplified TCR beta libraries were sequenced as 87-base-pair reads on the Illumina HiSeq System. As for the authors' bioinformatics: In a later analysis, tens of millions of unique TCR beta chains were counted across the 500 to 850 repertoires, and approximately 9.9 million of these chains were shared by at least two donors. Raw reads were error-corrected and collapsed into unique sequences by a nearest-neighbor algorithm in which closely related sequences were merged to remove PCR and sequencing errors. CDR3 sequences were aligned to IMGT reference sequences to assign V, D and J gene segments. For a sequence to be retained, at least a six-nucleotide match to both a V gene segment and a J gene segment was required. Rearrangements were classified as productive when the CDR3 lacked stop codons and remained in frame with V and J, and all other rearrangements were classified as non-productive. Following IMGT convention, CDR3 was defined as the stretch from the second conserved V-encoded cysteine to the conserved J-encoded phenylalanine. In an earlier analysis of around 570 of the donors, sequences lacking an unambiguous match to a single V gene segment were excluded. In an earlier analysis of a few hundred of the donors, a V segment was called functional when productive rearrangements were above 56.7%, and segregating when the standard deviation between donors exceeded 5%. A statistical classification framework was developed to diagnose cytomegalovirus status using the catalog of TCR beta chain sequences. In a later analysis, V and J genes were assigned by comparing TCR nucleotide sequences against IMGT/GENE-DB human TR gene sequences. A later analysis assigned CDR3 sequences and most-parsimonious VDJ recombination scenarios with the TCRdist pipeline. A later analysis defined each TCR beta chain by its CDR3 amino acid sequence plus V-gene family, and excluded reads lacking a unique V-gene family. A later analysis removed 550 to 700 highly shared, low-generation-probability nucleotide sequences to deal with suspected cross-contamination and a sequencing artifact. A later analysis calculated a clonal expansion index for each public chain from normalized within-repertoire ranks of inferred template counts. In a later analysis, generation probabilities were computed using a VDJ recombination model fitted to out-of-frame rearrangements, and the results were checked against IGoR. Hypergeometric tests were used in a later analysis to score TCR-TCR, TCR-HLA and TCR-CMV co-occurrence, with a repertoire-size bias correction applied to the TCR pairs. A later analysis estimated false discovery rates by permuting HLA or CMV assignments 20 times. A later analysis grouped co-occurring TCRs with DBSCAN, adding TCRdist sequence similarity when clustering within HLA-allele-positive subsets. Co-occurrence clustering excluded repertoires with fewer than 30,000 or more than 120,000 public chains, plus five with anomalous nucleotide sharing. Here the immuneACCESS table is served through TCRdb, limited to in-frame sequences with V and J called. Missing clones are a known gap in these copies; in checked studies unresolved V genes cover under half, and the rest lacks a known reason. V and J calls and clone size are as listed in that table; D and trimming were resolved from the DNA. For this sample the table gives approximately 130,000 clones, of which 60% to 80% were detected only once. The ten most abundant clones make up approximately 0.99% of the sample.

On this clone: It lacks a known antigen. Base qualities are not provided; no much larger clone lies one nucleotide away.

In total, about 650 healthy bone marrow donors made up the cohort. All cohort members were sampled while nominally healthy, although unrecorded immune exposures were likely present. The donor was CMV seronegative and belonged to the group of 350 to 400 seronegative cohort members. Each donor provided a peripheral blood sample, and peripheral blood mononuclear cells were used for TCR beta sequencing. Genomic DNA extraction from the blood cell samples was performed with the Qiagen DNeasy Blood Extraction Kit. The research as a whole found: In a later genetic analysis, fewer N-insertions in productive TCRs were reported among donors in an Asian-associated ancestry cluster than the roughly 700-donor mean. Broadly in line with IMGT annotations, most TCR beta V segments showed up in productive rearrangements about 90% or about 30% of the time in an earlier analysis of approximately 600 of the donors. Only TCR beta chains were sequenced in this cohort, and the absence of alpha or paired-chain data limited detectable features. A cluster of highly shared sequence variants was judged likely to be a technical artifact of the sequencing pipeline. Most CMV-associated TCR beta chains appeared to be HLA-restricted in a later analysis, and the HLA associations seemed to be driven largely by CMV exposure. According to the authors, the approach could potentially be generalized to other disease states and immunological phenotypes. In a later genetic analysis, a missense DCLRE1C variant was associated with V-gene and J-gene trimming of TCR beta chains, and the association was replicated in an independent cohort. In a later analysis, TCR association rates were found to vary across HLA loci, with the most associated TCRs seen for DRB1 alleles and the fewest for HLA-C alleles. Immune exposure information for the cohort was limited to CMV serostatus. When HLA alleles, especially DR and DQ, strongly co-occurred, TCR associations were difficult to assign to individual alleles. Across donors, most TCR sequences were observed very rarely, whereas some public TCRs were present in many individuals. A further reported finding was that TCR beta sequences accurately predicted the HLA-A and HLA-B alleles for most subjects in the first cohort. The classifier was reported to diagnose cytomegalovirus status with high specificity and sensitivity in both the original cohort and the validation cohort. In a later analysis, several top co-occurrence clusters were reported to appear linked to parvovirus B19, influenza, CMV and Epstein-Barr virus. Because counts were too low, about 18 rarely observed V segments, including chromosome 9 orphons, were left out of the earlier analysis of some 600 of the donors. Specific HLA alleles were associated with 18,000 or so TCR beta sequences at a false discovery rate of 0.05 in a later analysis. The study gave a list of 150 to 200 TCR beta chains associated with cytomegalovirus. Roughly uniform sequencing depth across donors was assumed in presence/absence analyses, although this assumption may not hold. Because some donors lacked HLA typing at each locus, the association tests relied only on the typed subset. A later analysis found that HLA-associated TCR beta chains were more clonally expanded and had lower generation probabilities than equally common non-associated chains. In vitro tests confirmed that a few of the cytomegalovirus-associated TCR beta chains recognize cytomegalovirus antigens. Correlated functional status among segregating V segments might reflect linkage disequilibrium, but an unknown experimental factor could not be ruled out.

This receptor was obtained from a male donor in good health and CMV-seronegative. Sequencing was performed on PBMCs.

The sequenced DNA: TGCAGCGTTGGGGGCTCCGGGACAGGGGGAACTGAAGCTTTCTTT. This translates into CSVGGSGTGGTEAFF. The rearranged chain carries TRBV29-1 and TRBJ1-1; the junction holds 11 bases that match TRBD1. The germline V gene provides CDR1 SQVTM and CDR2 ANQGSEA. Compared with germline, V lacks 4 bases and J lacks 5 bases; bases without a gene match: 9. The CDR3 sequence holds 15 residues, the cysteine and phenylalanine included. Solely the CDR3 DNA is kept, with 45 bases framed from the first base. The full variable domain, completed from the reference TRBV29-1 and TRBJ1-1 proteins outside the CDR3, reads SAVISQKPSRDICQRGTSLTIQCQVDSQVTMMFWYRQQPGQSLTLIATANQGSEATYESGFVIDKFPISRPNLTFSTLTVSNMSPEDSSIYLCSVGGSGTGGTEAFFGQGTRLTVV.